This entry is about one TCR beta chain. No antigen is known for it. The record originates from a study of cytomegalovirus exposure and HLA in healthy donors. Turning to the study itself: A preliminary data release comprised approximately 85 million unique TCRs obtained from HLA-typed donors. Findings and limits, study-wide: Looking again later, the authors saw that most CMV-associated TCR beta chains seemed HLA-restricted. A later analysis reportedly identified an Asian-associated ancestry cluster as carrying fewer N-insertions than the approximately 670-donor mean. For TCR beta chains, V- and J-gene trimming was later linked to a missense DCLRE1C variant.

The CDR3 loop spans 18 amino acids. Germline values: CDR1 LGHNA, CDR2 YNFKEQ. Trimming at V came to 0 bases and at J to 4 bases, leaving 8 bases not matched to a gene. PCR involved 60 Vbeta and 13 Jbeta primers. Profiled with immunoSEQ multiplex PCR; TCRdb holds only in-frame clones, not every one. The table has 200,000 to 300,000 clones, approximately 78% seen once. This TCR came from a boy aged 10-17 years in good health and CMV-seronegative. Sequenced input: PBMCs. The chain uses TRBV4-2 and TRBJ2-2; 10 nucleotides match TRBD2. DNA of the CDR3: TGTGCCAGCAGCCAAGATCTAGTAGCGGGGGGCTCCACCGGGGAGCTGTTTTTT. Translated: CASSQDLVAGGSTGELFF.